One and the same sample provided the 32 T cell receptor beta chains below, sequenced in a study of OX40 agonist ivuxolimab in advanced cancers. TCRdb's copy holds only in-frame clones and misses some; the assay was immunoSEQ multiplex PCR. The repertoire holds some 41,000 clones, with more than 70% as singletons. The sample consisted of CD4+ or CD8+ T cells sorted from blood, taken in a trial of the OX40 agonist ivuxolimab. These receptors were obtained from an adult with an advanced solid tumor such as melanoma, head and neck, liver or kidney cancer.

The V call is TRBV7-2, the J call TRBJ1-1; D is unclear. The V end was cut by 5 bases, the J end by 6 bases, with 16 bases between. Germline V gene lookup returns CDR1 SGHTA and CDR2 FQGNSA. The CDR3 has 14 amino acids. The CDR3 is CASSTRTGFSEAFF. CDR3 bases: TGTGCCAGCAGCACCCGGACCGGGTTTTCTGAAGCTTTCTTT.

The chain carries TRBV30 and TRBJ2-1; D unclear. The V end lost 2 bases, the J end lost 3 bases, and 11 bases lay between the germline ends. This CDR3 has 14 residues. Germline V CDR1 and CDR2: GTSNPN, SVGIG (reference sequence). The CDR3 DNA reads TGTGCCTGGAGTCCCTGGACGGGCTACAATGAGCAGTTCTTC. This codes for CAWSPWTGYNEQFF.

This clone occurred a few times. V gene TRBV10-3 combines with J gene TRBJ1-3; D unresolved. CDR1 and CDR2 (germline): ENHRY, SYGVKD. Trimming shortened V by 6 bases and J by 6 bases, and 12 bases separated the two germline ends. The CDR3 extends over 13 amino acids. The CDR3 here is CAIRTDRLNTIYF. CDR3 coding DNA: TGTGCCATCAGAACCGACCGGTTAAACACCATATATTTT.

This chain joins TRBV4-1 and TRBJ2-5; no clear D gene. In germline, CDR1 is MGHRA, CDR2 YSYEKL. V lost 1 base, J lost 4 bases, and 13 bases lay in between. The CDR3 sequence is 15 residues long. CDR3 DNA: TGCGCCAGCAGCCAAGTCACTACGTCAGCAGAGACCCAGTACTTC. Its protein product is CASSQVTTSAETQYF.

J is TRBJ2-1 and V is TRBV10-3, with 7 bases identical to TRBD2. Germline lookup yields CDR1 ENHRY and CDR2 SYGVKD. CDR3 size: 15 residues. V shed 6 bases, J shed 5 bases, and the junction held 10 bases outside the gene matches. The CDR3 sequence is CAIRERGGSDNEQFF. CDR3 bases: TGTGCCATCAGGGAAAGGGGCGGGAGTGACAATGAGCAGTTCTTC.

The chain combines TRBV6-4 with TRBJ2-1; D may match TRBD1 or TRBD2 (5 bases each). V shed 6 bases and J shed 5 bases, with 20 bases lying between them. The CDR3 is 16 residues long. Looked up from germline, CDR1 is MRHNA and CDR2 is SNTAGT. The CDR3 loop reads CASREWAGAQHNEQFF. The CDR3 region has the DNA TGTGCCAGCAGAGAATGGGCCGGGGCGCAACACAATGAGCAGTTCTTC.

The chain has TRBV6-6 and TRBJ2-7; 8 bases agree with TRBD2. The length of the CDR3 is 15 residues. V lost 6 bases and J lost 5; bases outside the gene matches: 12. Germline CDR1 MNHNY, CDR2 SVGAGI (reference sequence). For the CDR3, the DNA is TGTGCCAGCAGGGCGGGAGGCCCGCACCCCCACGAGCAGTACTTC. Amino acids: CASRAGGPHPHEQYF.

The chain links TRBV29-1 to TRBJ2-3; D may correspond to TRBD1 or TRBD2 (5 bases each). CDR1 and CDR2 from the germline V gene are SQVTM and ANQGSEA. V was pared by 0 bases and J by 0 bases, with 13 bases between. The CDR3 length is 16 residues. The CDR3 DNA reads TGCAGCGTTGAAGATTATACGGGACCTAGCACAGATACGCAGTATTTT. Protein product: CSVEDYTGPSTDTQYF.

V is TRBV10-3 and J is TRBJ2-7; the D gene is possibly TRBD2 (6 bases). The germline gives CDR1 ENHRY, CDR2 SYGVKD. Trimming cost V 8 bases and J 3 bases, with 17 bases left between them. This CDR3 comprises 14 residues. DNA for the CDR3: TGTGCCATCGGATTGTCGGGGGTCGGCTACGAGCAGTACTTC. Amino acids: CAIGLSGVGYEQYF.

This sequence joins TRBV5-1 and TRBJ1-1; 7 bases are a match to TRBD1. This CDR3 is built from 15 residues. Germline CDR1 SGHRS, CDR2 YFSETQ. V shed 5 bases and J 4 bases; nucleotides not matched to a gene: 11. The CDR3 region is CASSREGARVTEAFF. The CDR3 DNA reads as TGCGCCAGCAGTCGGGAGGGGGCGCGGGTCACTGAAGCTTTCTTT.

The chain employs TRBV5-1 and TRBJ1-4, with D unresolved. CDR1 is SGHRS, CDR2 YFSETQ, per germline. The V end was cut by 0 bases, the J end by 2 bases, with 5 bases between. The CDR3 contains 14 residues. In DNA, the CDR3 is TGCGCCAGCAGCTTGGGGGTTACTAATGAAAAACTGTTTTTT. Translated: CASSLGVTNEKLFF.

This clone has a single count. V is TRBV16 and J is TRBJ1-2, with 8 bases identical to TRBD1. In germline, CDR1 is KGHSY, CDR2 FQNENV. The trim removed 0 bases at V and 4 bases at J, leaving 7 bases unmatched. CDR3 length: 16 amino acids. The CDR3 region is CASSQSLQGVIYGYTF. The CDR3, as DNA: TGTGCCAGCAGCCAATCCTTACAGGGGGTGATCTATGGCTACACCTTC. Together with reference TRBV16 and TRBJ1-2, the CDR3 gives the full variable domain: GEEVAQTPKHLVRGEGQKAKLYCAPIKGHSYVFWYQQVLKNEFKFLISFQNENVFDETGMPKERFSAKCLPNSPCSLEIQATKLEDSAVYFCASSQSLQGVIYGYTFGSGTRLTVV.

The rearrangement uses TRBV15 and TRBJ2-5; D gene uncertain. The V gene lost 3 bases and the J gene lost 4 bases, with 6 bases spanning the gap. The CDR3 consists of 12 residues. CDR1 is LNHNV, CDR2 YYDKDF, per germline (reference sequence). CDR3 nucleotide sequence: TGTGCCACCAGCAGGTTTATAGAGACCCAGTACTTC. Its protein is CATSRFIETQYF. Based on the CDR3 plus reference TRBV15 and TRBJ2-5, the full variable domain is DAMVIQNPRYQVTQFGKPVTLSCSQTLNHNVMYWYQQKSSQAPKLLFHYYDKDFNNEADTPDNFQSRRPNTSFCFLDIRSPGLGDTAMYLCATSRFIETQYFGPGTRLLVL.

The chain employs TRBV6-5 and TRBJ1-1, with a tentative D call TRBD1 (5 bases). The CDR3 contains 15 residues. V lost 4 bases and J 0 bases, leaving 12 bases between the germline ends. The germline gives CDR1 MNHEY, CDR2 SVGAGI. CDR3 coding DNA: TGTGCCAGCAGTTCGATTGGGGGAATGAACACTGAAGCTTTCTTT. This gives the protein CASSSIGGMNTEAFF.

The V and J genes are TRBV6-1 and TRBJ1-6, with D possibly matching TRBD1 (6 bases). Germline loops: CDR1 MNHNS, CDR2 SASEGT. The CDR3 has 15 amino acids. Trimming left V 5 bases short and J 7 bases short, with 15 bases between. The CDR3 loop is CASSTQTGLNSPLHF. CDR3 DNA: TGTGCCAGCAGTACCCAGACAGGTCTGAATTCACCCCTCCACTTT.

This chain joins TRBV6-1 and TRBJ1-5, with D possibly being TRBD1 (6 bases). Trimming took off 7 bases at V and 2 bases at J, with 15 bases between the two ends. There are 15 residues in the CDR3. Germline CDR1 and CDR2: MNHNS and SASEGT. CDR3 amino acids: CASNKDRLGNQPQHF. CDR3 bases: TGTGCCAGCAATAAGGACAGACTGGGCAATCAGCCCCAGCATTTT.

The chain joins TRBV5-6 to TRBJ2-7, with TRBD1 matching 9 bases. From germline, CDR1 is SGHDT and CDR2 YYEEEE. Germline trimming cut 2 bases from V and 6 bases from J; bases unmatched to any gene: 6. The CDR3 loop spans 14 amino acids. CDR3 loop: CASSLQGAVSEQYF. For the CDR3, the DNA is TGTGCCAGCAGCTTACAGGGGGCGGTCAGCGAGCAGTACTTC.

J is TRBJ1-3 and V is TRBV11-3; possibly TRBD1 for D (5 bases). The ends were cut back, 5 bases at V and 3 bases at J, with 14 bases in the middle. The CDR3 has 15 amino acids. Germline loops: CDR1 SGHNT, CDR2 YENEEA. Here the CDR3 reads CASSDSTAGGNTIYF. As DNA, the CDR3 is TGTGCCAGCAGCGATTCGACAGCTGGTGGAAACACCATATATTTT.

The chain links TRBV5-1 to TRBJ2-7; D is ambiguous. The CDR3 loop spans 16 amino acids. V lost 0 bases to trimming and J lost 0 bases, with 13 bases between them. Germline V gene lookup returns CDR1 SGHRS and CDR2 YFSETQ. CDR3 coding DNA: TGCGCCAGCAGCTTGGGAGCGCCTCTCTCCTCCTACGAGCAGTACTTC. It specifies CASSLGAPLSSYEQYF.

The chain uses TRBV18 and TRBJ2-7, with 14 bases fitting TRBD2. The J segment lost 3 bases and the V segment lost 8 bases, leaving 15 bases of the junction unmatched. Germline assignment: CDR1 KGHSH and CDR2 LQKENI. CDR3 length: 18 amino acids. CDR3 nucleotides: TGTGCCAGCCACGGTTGGGGACTAGCGGGAGAATCCGGCTACGAGCAGTACTTC. This codes for CASHGWGLAGESGYEQYF.

The genes are TRBV9 and TRBJ2-2; D tentatively fits TRBD1 or TRBD2 (5 bases each). CDR1 SGDLS and CDR2 YYNGEE come from the germline V gene. The germline V and J ends were trimmed by 4 bases and 0 bases, with 10 bases remaining between them. The CDR3 has 15 residues. The CDR3 spells CASSPGAANTGELFF. CDR3 nucleotide sequence: TGTGCCAGCAGCCCCGGGGCGGCGAACACCGGGGAGCTGTTTTTT.

This clone was recorded a few times. This sequence joins TRBV5-1 and TRBJ1-2; D not resolved. The germline CDR1 and CDR2 sequences are SGHRS and YFSETQ. This CDR3 comprises 13 residues. The germline V and J ends were trimmed by 5 bases and 1 base, with 9 bases remaining between them. DNA for the CDR3: TGCGCCAGCAGTGAGGACGGTAACTATGGCTACACCTTC. Encoded protein: CASSEDGNYGYTF. The whole variable domain, filled in from reference TRBV5-1 and TRBJ1-2, reads KAGVTQTPRYLIKTRGQQVTLSCSPISGHRSVSWYQQTPGQGLQFLFEYFSETQRNKGNFPGRFSGRQFSNSRSEMNVSTLELGDSALYLCASSEDGNYGYTFGSGTRLTVV.

DNA for the CDR3: TGTGCCATCAGTGAGTCGACAGGAACTGGGGCCAACGTCCTGACTTTC. Translating gives CAISESTGTGANVLTF. The chain carries TRBV10-3 and TRBJ2-6; weak D call: TRBD1 (6 bases). Deletions cut 0 bases from V and 2 bases from J, with 8 bases between. The CDR3 consists of 16 residues. Per germline, CDR1 ENHRY and CDR2 SYGVKD.

This chain uses TRBV5-4 with TRBJ2-7, with 9 bases matching TRBD1. This CDR3 is built from 14 residues. J lost 6 bases, V lost 4 bases, and 8 bases had no gene match. CDR1 is SGHNT, CDR2 YYREEE, per germline (reference sequence). CDR3 bases: TGTGCCAGCAGCCCCGGACAGGGGCAAGGCGAGCAGTACTTC. Translating gives CASSPGQGQGEQYF.

The chain employs TRBV5-4 and TRBJ2-5; maybe TRBD1 (8 bases). V lost 3 bases and J lost 5, with 14 bases in between. Germline CDR1 is SGHNT and CDR2 is YYREEE (reference sequence). CDR3 length equals 14 residues. The CDR3 nucleotides read TGTGCCAGCAGCTCTGGACAGGGAGGGGAGACCCAGTACTTC. This translates into CASSSGQGGETQYF.

The chain uses TRBV25-1 and TRBJ2-1, with 10 bases matching TRBD2. Germline V lookup: CDR1 MGHDK, CDR2 SYGVNS. CDR3 length: 14 amino acids. V shed 5 bases and J 7 bases; nucleotides not matched to a gene: 5. The CDR3 protein is CASSSGRARNEQFF. CDR3 nucleotide sequence: TGTGCCAGCAGTAGCGGGAGGGCCAGGAATGAGCAGTTCTTC.

This chain uses TRBV10-3 with TRBJ2-7; no definite D call. CDR3 length: 14 residues. Trimming stripped 0 bases from V and 3 bases from J, with 9 bases between. Germline V lookup: CDR1 ENHRY, CDR2 SYGVKD. For the CDR3, the DNA is TGTGCCATCAGTGAGTCGACTCGCAGCTACGAGCAGTACTTC. Its protein product is CAISESTRSYEQYF.

The chain has TRBV14 and TRBJ2-7; no firm D call. Germline loops: CDR1 SGHDN, CDR2 FVKESK. The CDR3 sequence is 13 residues long. V lost 4 bases and J lost 7, with 14 bases in between. In nucleotides, the CDR3 is TGTGCCAGCAGCCGCGTCCATTCGCGGGAGCAGTACTTC. Amino acids: CASSRVHSREQYF.

The CDR3 is CASSFLGYEQYF. CDR3 bases: TGTGCCAGCAGTTTCCTTGGGTACGAGCAGTACTTC. The V gene is TRBV6-6, the J gene TRBJ2-7; no definite D call. The CDR3 totals 12 residues. Trimming pared 4 bases from V and 4 bases from J, leaving 8 bases between. Germline CDR1 is MNHNY and CDR2 is SVGAGI (reference sequence).

The genes are TRBV6-6 and TRBJ2-3, with 7 bases identical to TRBD2. V trimming: 0 bases; J trimming: 5 bases; junction bases outside the gene matches: 8. From germline, CDR1 is MNHNY and CDR2 SVGAGI (reference sequence). This CDR3 spans 16 amino acids. CDR3 residues: CASSYSTGTNKDTQYF. CDR3 sequence (DNA): TGTGCCAGCAGTTACTCCACCGGGACTAACAAAGATACGCAGTATTTT.

This clone was seen a few times. The V gene is TRBV5-6, the J gene TRBJ2-1, with TRBD1 matching 8 bases. The CDR3 consists of 16 residues. Germline-derived CDR1 and CDR2 are SGHDT and YYEEEE. V lost 1 base, J lost 4 bases, and 7 bases stayed unmatched. CDR3: CASSLNGQGIYNEQFF. CDR3 nucleotide sequence: TGTGCCAGCAGCTTGAACGGACAGGGCATATACAATGAGCAGTTCTTC.

Comment on this clone: The sample carries other DNA sequences with the same CDR3. This chain links TRBV6-1 with TRBJ2-1, with 8 bases lining up with TRBD2. This CDR3 comprises 15 residues. The germline V gene has CDR1 MNHNS and CDR2 SASEGT. V was pared by 2 bases and J by 0 bases, with 0 bases of the junction left unmatched. In DNA, the CDR3 is TGTGCCAGCAGTGAACTAGCGGGCTCCTACAATGAGCAGTTCTTC. This codes for CASSELAGSYNEQFF.